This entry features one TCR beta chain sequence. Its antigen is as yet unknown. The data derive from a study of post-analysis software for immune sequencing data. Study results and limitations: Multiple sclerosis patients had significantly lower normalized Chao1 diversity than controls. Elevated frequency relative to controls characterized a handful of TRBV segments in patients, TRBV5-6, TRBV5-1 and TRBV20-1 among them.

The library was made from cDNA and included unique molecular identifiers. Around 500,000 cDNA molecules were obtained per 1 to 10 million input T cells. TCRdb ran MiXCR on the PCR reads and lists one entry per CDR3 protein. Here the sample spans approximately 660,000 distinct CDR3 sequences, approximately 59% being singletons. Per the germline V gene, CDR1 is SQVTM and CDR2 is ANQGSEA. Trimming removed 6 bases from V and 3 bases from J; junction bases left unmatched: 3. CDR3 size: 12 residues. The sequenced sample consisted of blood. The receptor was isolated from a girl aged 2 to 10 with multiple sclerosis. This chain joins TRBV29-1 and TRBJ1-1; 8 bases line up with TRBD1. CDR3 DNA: TGCAGCGTCCTGACAGGGGACACTGAAGCTTTCTTT. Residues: CSVLTGDTEAFF.